This is a list of T cell receptor beta chains from one sample in a study of blood T cell repertoires in COVID-19. Repertoires were generated with immunoSEQ multiplex PCR, while TCRdb's copy carries only in-frame clones and drops some. The table has about 160,000 clones, around 89% seen once. The sequencing sample was made of PBMCs or T cells enriched from blood (not recorded which). The origin of the receptors is a woman aged 45-60 years who had recovered from COVID-19. Each CDR3 is given with its conserved first and last residue. D genes are given only for firm matches. Part of the rows lack a size; the others show once, few, many or a class for expanded clones.

abundance	d_gene	v_gene	j_gene	len	CDR3aa	CDR3nt
NA	TRBD1	TRBV5-1	TRBJ2-7	15	CASSSTGTGGYEQYF	TGCGCCAGCAGCAGCACCGGGACAGGGGGCTACGAGCAGTACTTC
NA	NA	TRBV18	TRBJ2-1	15	CASSPGGNSYNEQFF	TGTGCCAGCTCACCAGGGGGGAACTCCTACAATGAGCAGTTCTTC
NA	NA	TRBV19	TRBJ1-1	13	CASSIGGGSEAFF	TGTGCCAGTAGTATAGGAGGCGGCAGTGAAGCTTTCTTT
NA	NA	TRBV7-2	TRBJ2-7	15	CASSPGGTQRYEQYF	TGTGCCAGCAGCCCTGGAGGGACTCAACGCTACGAGCAGTACTTC
NA	TRBD1	TRBV5-1	TRBJ1-2	15	CASSLEAGQGEGYTF	TGCGCCAGCAGCCTGGAGGCCGGACAGGGTGAGGGCTACACCTTC
NA	NA	TRBV7-9	TRBJ1-2	13	CASSPAGGFGYTF	TGTGCCAGCAGCCCCGCGGGCGGGTTTGGCTACACCTTC
NA	NA	TRBV7-2	TRBJ1-2	14	CASSLSAANYGYTF	TGTGCCAGCAGCTTATCTGCAGCTAACTATGGCTACACCTTC
NA	NA	TRBV30	TRBJ1-2	14	CAWNRRREFPGYTF	TGTGCCTGGAACAGACGGAGGGAATTCCCTGGCTACACCTTC
NA	NA	TRBV4-2	TRBJ1-2	14	CASSQEGGFDGYTF	TGTGCCAGCAGCCAAGAAGGGGGTTTTGATGGCTACACCTTC
NA	TRBD2	TRBV7-9	TRBJ2-2	17	CASSFPGLAGPTGELFF	TGTGCCAGCAGCTTCCCCGGACTAGCGGGGCCCACCGGGGAGCTGTTTTTT
once	NA	TRBV18	TRBJ1-1	13	CASVRVLSPEAFF	TGTGCCAGCGTGAGGGTACTCAGCCCTGAAGCTTTCTTT
NA	TRBD1	TRBV11-2	TRBJ2-7	15	CASSLTTGTGVGQYF	TGTGCCAGCAGTCTTACTACCGGGACAGGGGTTGGGCAGTACTTC
NA	NA	TRBV9	TRBJ1-4	15	CASSVAGQVNEKLFF	TGTGCCAGCAGCGTAGCAGGGCAGGTTAATGAAAAACTGTTTTTT
NA	TRBD1	TRBV6-6	TRBJ2-7	14	CASSYGTGRTEQYF	TGTGCCAGCAGTTATGGGACAGGGCGGACCGAGCAGTACTTC
once	TRBD1	TRBV6-5	TRBJ1-2	14	CASSLGSTGDGYTF	TGTGCCAGCAGTCTGGGGTCGACAGGGGATGGCTACACCTTC
NA	TRBD1	TRBV11-2	TRBJ1-1	16	CASSLGKGQGSTEAFF	TGTGCCAGCAGCTTAGGAAAAGGACAGGGAAGCACTGAAGCTTTCTTT
NA	NA	TRBV6-5	TRBJ2-2	14	CASRQQGNTGELFF	TGTGCCAGCAGGCAACAGGGGAACACCGGGGAGCTGTTTTTT
NA	TRBD1	TRBV7-9	TRBJ1-2	15	CASSPVGGQNYGYTF	TGTGCCAGCAGCCCCGTGGGGGGACAGAACTATGGCTACACCTTC
NA	TRBD2	TRBV19	TRBJ2-1	16	CASSIIAGLAGNEQFF	TGTGCCAGTAGTATCATTGCGGGACTAGCTGGCAATGAGCAGTTCTTC
NA	TRBD1	TRBV5-1	TRBJ1-3	16	CASSLADRVGGNTIYF	TGCGCCAGCAGCTTGGCGGACAGGGTAGGAGGAAACACCATATATTTT
NA	TRBD2	TRBV23-1	TRBJ2-1	13	CASSLGGGGQQFF	TGCGCCAGCAGTCTGGGCGGGGGGGGCCAGCAGTTCTTC
NA	NA	TRBV9	TRBJ1-2	13	CASSTKGAEGYTF	TGTGCCAGCAGCACTAAAGGGGCGGAAGGCTACACCTTC
NA	NA	TRBV11-2	TRBJ2-5	13	CASSSQGQETQYF	TGTGCCAGCAGCTCCCAGGGGCAAGAGACCCAGTACTTC
NA	TRBD1	TRBV7-2	TRBJ1-6	15	CASSLGTGNSSPLHF	TGTGCCAGCAGCTTAGGGACAGGGAACAGTTCACCCCTCCACTTT
once	NA	TRBV27	TRBJ1-1	15	CASSLLLGGNTEAFF	TGTGCCAGCAGTTTACTATTAGGGGGGAACACTGAAGCTTTCTTT
NA	TRBD2	TRBV9	TRBJ2-7	15	CASSVGDRGGYEQYF	TGTGCCAGCAGCGTAGGTGACCGGGGGGGCTACGAGCAGTACTTC
NA	NA	TRBV11-2	TRBJ1-2	15	CASSLVGRGLYGYTF	TGTGCCAGCAGCTTAGTCGGCAGGGGCCTTTATGGCTACACCTTC
once	TRBD1	TRBV6-2/TRBV6-3	TRBJ1-5	15	CASSSGRQGDQPQHF	TGTGCCAGCAGTTCGGGCCGACAGGGCGATCAGCCCCAGCATTTT
NA	NA	TRBV14	TRBJ2-7	17	CASSQLRSSRGTYEQYF	TGTGCCAGCAGCCAATTACGTAGCTCTAGAGGGACCTACGAGCAGTACTTC
NA	TRBD1	TRBV13	TRBJ2-1	15	CASSLEQGIYNEQFF	TGTGCCAGCAGCTTAGAACAGGGGATTTACAATGAGCAGTTCTTC
NA	TRBD2	TRBV7-9	TRBJ2-1	16	CASSLAGGGYYNEQFF	TGTGCCAGCAGCCTGGCGGGCGGGGGTTACTACAATGAGCAGTTCTTC